This T cell receptor (beta chain) emerged from a study of blood T cell repertoires in COVID-19. V was cut by 5 bases and J by 4 bases, with 17 bases left in between. The CDR3 contains 16 residues. Germline V lookup: CDR1 SGHTA, CDR2 FQGNSA. Sequenced by immunoSEQ multiplex PCR; TCRdb stores in-frame clones only, minus some. The table has 250,000 to 300,000 clones, about 90% seen once. Material: PBMCs or T cells enriched from blood (not recorded which). J is TRBJ2-2 and V is TRBV7-2; D is perhaps TRBD2 (6 bases). The source of this sequence is a woman aged 50 to 60 who had been exposed to COVID-19. The CDR3 bases are TGTGCCAGCAGCGTCCGAGCGACCGGGGGCACCGGGGAGCTGTTTTTT. It codes for CASSVRATGGTGELFF.